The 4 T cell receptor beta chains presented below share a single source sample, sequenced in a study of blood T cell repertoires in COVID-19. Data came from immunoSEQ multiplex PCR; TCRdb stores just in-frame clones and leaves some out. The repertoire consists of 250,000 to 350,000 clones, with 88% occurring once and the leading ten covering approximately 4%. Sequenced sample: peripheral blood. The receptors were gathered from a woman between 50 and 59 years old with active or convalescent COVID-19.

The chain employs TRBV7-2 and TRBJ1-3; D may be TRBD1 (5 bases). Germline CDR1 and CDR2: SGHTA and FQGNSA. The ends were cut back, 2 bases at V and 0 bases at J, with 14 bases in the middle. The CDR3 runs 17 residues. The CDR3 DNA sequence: TGTGCCAGCAGCTTATCCGCGACAGCCAACTCTGGAAACACCATATATTTT. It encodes CASSLSATANSGNTIYF.

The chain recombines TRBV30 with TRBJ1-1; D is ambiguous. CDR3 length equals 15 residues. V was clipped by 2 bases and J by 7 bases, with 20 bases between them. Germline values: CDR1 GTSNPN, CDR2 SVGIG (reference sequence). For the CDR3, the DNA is TGTGCCTGGAGTCCCGTTAATGGCTTCCGGGGTGAAGCTTTCTTT. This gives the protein CAWSPVNGFRGEAFF.

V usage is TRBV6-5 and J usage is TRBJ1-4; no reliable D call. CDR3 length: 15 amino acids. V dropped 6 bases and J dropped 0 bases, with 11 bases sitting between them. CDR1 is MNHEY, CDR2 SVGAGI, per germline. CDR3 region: CASSLTGATNEKLFF. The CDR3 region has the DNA TGTGCCAGCAGCCTAACCGGAGCAACTAATGAAAAACTGTTTTTT.

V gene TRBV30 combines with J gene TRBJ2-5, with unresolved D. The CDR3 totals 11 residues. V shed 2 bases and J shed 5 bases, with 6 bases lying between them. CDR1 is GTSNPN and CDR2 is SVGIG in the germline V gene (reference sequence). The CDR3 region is CAWSLRETQYF. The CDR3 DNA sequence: TGTGCCTGGAGTCTACGTGAGACCCAGTACTTC.